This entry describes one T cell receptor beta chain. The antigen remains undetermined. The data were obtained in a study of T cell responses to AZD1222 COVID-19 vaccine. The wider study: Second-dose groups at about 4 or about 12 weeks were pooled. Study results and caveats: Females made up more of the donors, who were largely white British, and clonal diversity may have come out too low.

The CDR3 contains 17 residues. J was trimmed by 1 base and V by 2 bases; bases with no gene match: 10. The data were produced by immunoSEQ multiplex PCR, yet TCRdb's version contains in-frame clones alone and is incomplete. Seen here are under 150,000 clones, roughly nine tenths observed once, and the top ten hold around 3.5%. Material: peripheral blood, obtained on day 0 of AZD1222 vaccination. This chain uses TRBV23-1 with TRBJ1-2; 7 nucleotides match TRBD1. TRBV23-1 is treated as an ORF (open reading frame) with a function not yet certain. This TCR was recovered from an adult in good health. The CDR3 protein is CASSQIRDRKYNYGYTF. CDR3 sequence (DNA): TGCGCCAGCAGTCAAATCCGGGACAGAAAGTATAACTATGGCTACACCTTC.